The rows below give T cell receptor beta chains drawn from one sample of a study of cytomegalovirus exposure and HLA in healthy donors. TCRdb's copy holds only in-frame clones and misses some; the assay was immunoSEQ multiplex PCR. In the table there are about 170,000 clones, about 65% of which are singletons. What was sequenced was PBMCs. These receptors all come from a girl between 10 and 17 years old in good health and CMV-seronegative. The CDR3 runs from the conserved cysteine through the conserved F or W. The D gene is left open where the match is weak. Part of the rows lack a size; the others show once, few, many or a class for expanded clones.

abundance,j_gene,v_gene,d_gene,CDR3nt,CDR3aa
once,TRBJ1-4,TRBV4-1,-,TGCGCCAGCAGCGACCCAGGACTGATTAATGAAAAACTGTTTTTT,CASSDPGLINEKLFF
-,TRBJ2-7,TRBV29-1,-,TGCAGCGCCAACTCTGAGACAGCATCCTACGAGCAGTACTTC,CSANSETASYEQYF
-,TRBJ2-7,TRBV7-9,-,TGTGCCAGCAGAATCAGGGGCTACGAGCAGTACTTC,CASRIRGYEQYF
-,TRBJ2-7,TRBV5-1,TRBD2,TGCGCCAGCCGCGCTCTCAGCGGGGGGGAGTACGAGCAGTACTTC,CASRALSGGEYEQYF
-,TRBJ2-7,TRBV6-1,TRBD1,TGTGCCAGCTCTGCACAGGGGATGAATCCCTACGAGCAGTACTTC,CASSAQGMNPYEQYF
few,TRBJ2-7,TRBV2,TRBD2,TGTGCCAGCAGTCTAACTAGCGGGGCCTACGAGCAGTACTTC,CASSLTSGAYEQYF
-,TRBJ2-3,TRBV6-5,TRBD2,TGTGCCAGCAGGCTGACTAGCGGGGGTACGCAGTATTTT,CASRLTSGGTQYF
-,TRBJ1-2,TRBV28,-,TGTGCCAGCAGTTCCCTGACAGACGATGGCTACACCTTC,CASSSLTDDGYTF
once,TRBJ1-1,TRBV6-5,-,TGTGCCAGCAGTTTCTCGGGACACCCGACGGACACTGAAGCTTTCTTT,CASSFSGHPTDTEAFF
few,TRBJ1-5,TRBV5-1,-,TGCGCCAGCAGCTGGACAGGCAATCAGCCCCAGCATTTT,CASSWTGNQPQHF
few,TRBJ2-3,TRBV5-1,-,TGCGCCAGCAGCTTGGACTCGGGGAGGACAGATACGCAGTATTTT,CASSLDSGRTDTQYF
-,TRBJ1-2,TRBV6-6,-,TGTGCCAGCAGTCCACAGGGCAGTATCTATGGCTACACCTTC,CASSPQGSIYGYTF
-,TRBJ2-1,TRBV11-2,-,TGTGCCAGCAGCTTAGGCGGAGAGCAGTTCTTC,CASSLGGEQFF
-,TRBJ2-7,TRBV5-1,-,TGCGCCAGCAGCTTGGGAGTGTTTAATAGGGGAGGCGAGCAGTACTTC,CASSLGVFNRGGEQYF
-,TRBJ2-5,TRBV11-2,TRBD1,TGTGCCAGCAGCTCCGAAGGGGGCAGAGAGACCCAGTACTTC,CASSSEGGRETQYF
-,TRBJ1-5,TRBV4-1,TRBD1,TGCGCCAGCAGCCAAGTGGAGGACAGGGTGGATCAGCCCCAGCATTTT,CASSQVEDRVDQPQHF
-,TRBJ1-2,TRBV30,-,TGTGCCTGGAGCGTCCCTGAGGGAGAAGGCTACACCTTC,CAWSVPEGEGYTF
-,TRBJ2-7,TRBV14,TRBD1,TGTGCCAGCAGCCAATTTGAGACAGGGAATCACGAGCAGTACTTC,CASSQFETGNHEQYF
few,TRBJ2-1,TRBV11-2,-,TGTGCCAGCAGCCTTCAGGGCAGGGGAAAGCTTAATGAGCAGTTCTTC,CASSLQGRGKLNEQFF
few,TRBJ2-1,TRBV9,-,TGTGCCAGCGGGACATACAATGAGCAGTTCTTC,CASGTYNEQFF
-,TRBJ1-4,TRBV7-8,-,TGTGCCAGCGGCCCAGCAACTAATGAAAAACTGTTTTTT,CASGPATNEKLFF
-,TRBJ1-1,TRBV10-1,-,TGCGCCAGCAGTGAGGCGGACGTTGCGGGGACTGAAGCTTTCTTT,CASSEADVAGTEAFF
-,TRBJ1-1,TRBV11-2,-,TGTGCCAGCGGAGGCGCGTGGGGCACTGAAGCTTTCTTT,CASGGAWGTEAFF
-,TRBJ2-1,TRBV7-9,-,TGTGCCAGCAGCTTAGAGGGAGCCCATGAGCAGTTCTTC,CASSLEGAHEQFF
-,TRBJ1-1,TRBV19,-,TGTGCCAGTAGCCAAGGACAGGCTTTCTTT,CASSQGQAFF